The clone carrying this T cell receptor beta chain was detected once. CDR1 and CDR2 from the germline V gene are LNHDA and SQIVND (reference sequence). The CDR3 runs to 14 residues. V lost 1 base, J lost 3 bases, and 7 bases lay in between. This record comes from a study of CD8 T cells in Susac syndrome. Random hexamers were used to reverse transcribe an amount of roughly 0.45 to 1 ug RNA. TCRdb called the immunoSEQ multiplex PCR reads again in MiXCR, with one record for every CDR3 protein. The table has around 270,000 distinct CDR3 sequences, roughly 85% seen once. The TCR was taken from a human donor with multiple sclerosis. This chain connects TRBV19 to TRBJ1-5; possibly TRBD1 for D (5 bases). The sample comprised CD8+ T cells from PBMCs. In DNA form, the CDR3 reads TGTGCCAGTAGTATAGGACAGTACAATCAGCCCCAGCATTTT. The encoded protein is CASSIGQYNQPQHF.